This passage covers 32 T cell receptor beta chains from one sample sequenced in a study of shared clonotypes between healthy human individuals. Profiled with immunoSEQ multiplex PCR; TCRdb holds only in-frame clones, not every one. Altogether around 530,000 clones are present, around 81% being singletons, with the ten largest covering around 12%. Sequencing input: PBMCs. Source of these receptors: a woman in her thirties or forties in good health. Some clones in this sample may be carry-over from other donors' samples.

This clone appeared once. The CDR3 loop reads CASSQDDRTYEQYF. CDR3 DNA sequence: TGCGCCAGCAGCCAAGATGATCGGACCTACGAGCAGTACTTC. The chain uses TRBV4-1 and TRBJ2-5; D call uncertain. The DNA end is more similar to TRBJ2-7, so the J call may be wrong. This CDR3 spans 14 amino acids. Germline CDR1 and CDR2: MGHRA and YSYEKL.

This clone was found a few times. This chain joins TRBV5-1 and TRBJ1-5; D is possibly TRBD1 (6 bases). The CDR3 has 14 amino acids. With 4 bases removed from V and 5 bases from J, the gap between germline ends came to 13 bases. In germline, CDR1 is SGHRS, CDR2 YFSETQ. The CDR3 spells CASSTGTQDQPQHF. The CDR3 coding sequence is TGCGCCAGCAGCACCGGGACACAGGATCAGCCCCAGCATTTT. Looking up the rest from reference TRBV5-1 and TRBJ1-5 gives the full variable domain: KAGVTQTPRYLIKTRGQQVTLSCSPISGHRSVSWYQQTPGQGLQFLFEYFSETQRNKGNFPGRFSGRQFSNSRSEMNVSTLELGDSALYLCASSTGTQDQPQHFGDGTRLSIL.

The rearrangement uses TRBV2 and TRBJ2-3, with a weak D call TRBD1 (6 bases). CDR1 and CDR2 from the germline V gene are SNHLY and FYNNEI. Trimming stripped 8 bases from V and 2 bases from J, with 8 bases between. The CDR3 extends over 12 amino acids. CDR3 amino acids: CASAGDTDTQYF. For the CDR3, the DNA is TGTGCCAGCGCAGGGGACACAGATACGCAGTATTTT.

This sequence joins TRBV9 and TRBJ1-1; D not resolved. V dropped 2 bases and J dropped 3 bases, with 8 bases sitting between them. The CDR3 loop spans 13 amino acids. Germline loops: CDR1 SGDLS, CDR2 YYNGEE. The CDR3 bases are TGTGCCAGCAGCGTCTCGGCGGACACTGAAGCTTTCTTT. Translated: CASSVSADTEAFF.

Turning to this clone: This sequence is one base from a far larger clone and is likely a read error. The chain carries TRBV10-3 and TRBJ2-7; D call uncertain. V shed 4 bases and J shed 2 bases, with 6 bases lying between them. From germline, CDR1 is ENHRY and CDR2 SYGVKD. The CDR3 contains 12 residues. As DNA, the CDR3 is TGTGCCATCAGTGCCGGACCCTACGAGCAGTACTTC. This translates into CAISAGPYEQYF.

This chain connects TRBV7-2 to TRBJ2-1; a weak D match, TRBD2 (5 bases). Trimming removed 3 bases from V and 7 bases from J, with 13 bases in between. The CDR3 has 14 residues. Germline-derived CDR1 and CDR2 are SGHTA and FQGNSA. This chain's CDR3 is CASSFTGSRNEQFF. CDR3 sequence (DNA): TGTGCCAGCAGCTTCACGGGATCCCGGAATGAGCAGTTCTTC.

The V gene is TRBV11-1, the J gene TRBJ1-1; tentatively, D is TRBD1 (5 bases). V lost 0 bases and J lost 6, with 11 bases in between. Germline loops: CDR1 SGHAT, CDR2 FQDESV (reference sequence). The CDR3 runs 14 residues. The CDR3 region has the DNA TGTGCCAGCAGCTTAGCGCTCAGGGAGGCTGAAGCTTTCTTT. Its protein is CASSLALREAEAFF. The full variable domain, with the rest looked up from reference TRBV11-1 and TRBJ1-1, is EAEVAQSPRYKITEKSQAVAFWCDPISGHATLYWYRQILGQGPELLVQFQDESVVDDSQLPKDRFSAERLKGVDSTLKIQPAELGDSAMYLCASSLALREAEAFFGQGTRLTVV.

This chain uses TRBV30 with TRBJ1-1; D perhaps matches TRBD1 (5 bases). V lost 1 base and J lost 0, with 12 bases in between. Per germline, CDR1 GTSNPN and CDR2 SVGIG (reference sequence). The CDR3 consists of 15 residues. The CDR3 coding sequence is TGTGCCTGGAGTGAGGGGAACTTCATGAACACTGAAGCTTTCTTT. As protein: CAWSEGNFMNTEAFF.

Turning to this clone: The same CDR3 can be traced to other DNA sequences in this sample. Here the CDR3 DNA reads TGTGCCAGCAGTAACAGGGTTGGCTACACCTTC. Translated, it gives CASSNRVGYTF. J is TRBJ1-2 and V is TRBV28, with D perhaps matching TRBD1 (6 bases). The CDR3 loop spans 11 amino acids. The V gene lost 5 bases and the J gene lost 7 bases, with 8 bases spanning the gap. From germline, CDR1 is MDHEN and CDR2 SYDVKM.

The rearrangement joins TRBV19 to TRBJ2-2; the match to TRBD2 covers 7 bases. The J segment lost 1 base and the V segment lost 6 bases, leaving 2 bases of the junction unmatched. Germline values: CDR1 LNHDA, CDR2 SQIVND (reference sequence). This CDR3 contains 14 residues. The CDR3 loop reads CASRQRGNTGELFF. In DNA form, the CDR3 reads TGTGCCAGTAGGCAGCGGGGGAACACCGGGGAGCTGTTTTTT.

This sequence joins TRBV5-1 and TRBJ2-7; D possibly corresponds to TRBD1 (6 bases). This CDR3 has 14 amino acids. Germline CDR1 and CDR2: SGHRS and YFSETQ. V lost 3 bases and J 3 bases, leaving 13 bases between the germline ends. DNA of the CDR3: TGCGCCAGCAGCTCTCAATACAGGGACTACGAGCAGTACTTC. Translating it yields CASSSQYRDYEQYF. Drawing the rest from reference TRBV5-1 and TRBJ2-7, the complete variable domain is KAGVTQTPRYLIKTRGQQVTLSCSPISGHRSVSWYQQTPGQGLQFLFEYFSETQRNKGNFPGRFSGRQFSNSRSEMNVSTLELGDSALYLCASSSQYRDYEQYFGPGTRLTVT.

This clone was seen once. V is TRBV5-1 and J is TRBJ1-4; D gene unclear. The V gene's germline CDR1 is SGHRS and CDR2 YFSETQ. V shed 6 bases and J shed 6 bases, with 15 bases lying between them. This CDR3 is built from 14 residues. This CDR3 reads CASNRGFQDEKLFF. CDR3 coding DNA: TGCGCCAGCAATCGCGGATTCCAAGATGAAAAACTGTTTTTT.

The gene calls are TRBV28 and TRBJ1-1; tentatively, D is TRBD1 (6 bases). Germline V gene sequence: CDR1 MDHEN, CDR2 SYDVKM. The V and J ends lost 6 bases and 4 bases respectively, with 21 bases between them. CDR3 length: 16 amino acids. The CDR3 here is CASRVASGAGVTEAFF. The CDR3 DNA is TGTGCCAGCAGAGTAGCTTCGGGGGCTGGAGTCACTGAAGCTTTCTTT.

The chain recombines TRBV5-4 with TRBJ2-7; TRBD1 matches at 7 bases. The V gene's germline CDR1 is SGHNT and CDR2 YYREEE (reference sequence). J was trimmed by 4 bases and V by 3 bases; bases with no gene match: 7. The CDR3 has 14 residues. The CDR3 region has the DNA TGTGCCAGCAGCTCGTACAGGGGTGGGTACGAGCAGTACTTC. Its protein is CASSSYRGGYEQYF.

This chain uses TRBV2 with TRBJ2-7; a weak D match, TRBD1 (6 bases). This CDR3 is 15 amino acids long. Deletions cut 6 bases from V and 2 bases from J, with 17 bases between. Germline V lookup: CDR1 SNHLY, CDR2 FYNNEI. The CDR3 sequence is CASRAGQLDAYEQYF. The CDR3 DNA reads as TGTGCCAGCAGGGCCGGACAGTTGGATGCCTACGAGCAGTACTTC.

The CDR3: CASSWLAGGYNEQFF. The CDR3 DNA reads as TGTGCCAGCAGTTGGTTGGCGGGGGGATACAATGAGCAGTTCTTC. The V gene is TRBV27, the J gene TRBJ2-1; 8 bases fit TRBD2. Germline trimming cut 4 bases from V and 4 bases from J; bases unmatched to any gene: 6. Per the germline V gene, CDR1 is MNHEY and CDR2 is SMNVEV (reference sequence). The CDR3 totals 15 residues.

V and J are TRBV7-2 and TRBJ2-7; the match to TRBD2 covers 10 bases. V was pared by 5 bases and J by 5 bases, with 9 bases of the junction left unmatched. The CDR3 loop spans 15 amino acids. Germline loops: CDR1 SGHTA, CDR2 FQGNSA. The CDR3 DNA sequence: TGTGCCAGCAGCCCTTTCCCTAGCGGGAGTAACGAGCAGTACTTC. Translated, it gives CASSPFPSGSNEQYF.

V is TRBV11-1 and J is TRBJ2-1; a weak D match, TRBD2 (6 bases). The V and J ends lost 6 bases and 0 bases respectively, with 15 bases between them. Germline V gives CDR1 SGHAT, CDR2 FQDESV (reference sequence). This CDR3 region has 16 residues. CDR3: CASSSSAHGSYNEQFF. The DNA for the CDR3 is TGTGCCAGCAGTTCTAGCGCCCACGGCTCCTACAATGAGCAGTTCTTC.

This chain joins TRBV19 and TRBJ1-4; 10 nucleotides line up with TRBD1. The CDR3 has 12 residues. From germline, CDR1 is LNHDA and CDR2 SQIVND (reference sequence). V lost 8 bases to trimming and J lost 10 bases; unmatched junction nucleotides: 4. The CDR3 sequence: CASLGQGRKLFF. CDR3 bases: TGTGCCAGTCTGGGACAGGGGAGAAAACTGTTTTTT. Based on the CDR3 plus reference TRBV19 and TRBJ1-4, the full variable domain is DGGITQSPKYLFRKEGQNVTLSCEQNLNHDAMYWYRQDPGQGLRLIYYSQIVNDFQKGDIAEGYSVSREKKESFPLTVTSAQKNPTAFYLCASLGQGRKLFFGSGTQLSVL.

This clone appeared a few times. The chain has TRBV6-5 and TRBJ1-3; 7 positions match TRBD1. CDR3 length equals 16 residues. The V gene's germline CDR1 is MNHEY and CDR2 SVGAGI. V lost 4 bases and J lost 0; bases outside the gene matches: 6. Here the CDR3 reads CASSFGTDISGNTIYF. Written as DNA, the CDR3 is TGTGCCAGCAGTTTCGGGACAGACATCTCTGGAAACACCATATATTTT.

The chain couples TRBV7-6 to TRBJ2-1; 11 nucleotides line up with TRBD2. Per germline, CDR1 SGHVS and CDR2 FNYEAQ. V trimming: 5 bases; J trimming: 4 bases; junction bases outside the gene matches: 4. The CDR3 contains 15 residues. The CDR3 bases are TGTGCCAGCAGCCGGACTAGCGGGCAATACAATGAGCAGTTCTTC. Translating it yields CASSRTSGQYNEQFF. Complete variable domain (other parts from reference TRBV7-6 and TRBJ2-1): GAGVSQSPRYKVTKRGQDVALRCDPISGHVSLYWYRQALGQGPEFLTYFNYEAQQDKSGLPNDRFSAERPEGSISTLTIQRTEQRDSAMYRCASSRTSGQYNEQFFGPGTRLTVL.

The chain uses TRBV2 and TRBJ1-2; TRBD1 agrees at 8 bases. The CDR3 totals 15 residues. The V gene's germline CDR1 is SNHLY and CDR2 FYNNEI. Trimming took 7 bases from V and 5 from J; bases not matched to a gene: 12. CDR3 bases: TGTGCCAGCATTCCCGACAGGGGTTCTTGGTATGGCTACACCTTC. This codes for CASIPDRGSWYGYTF.

Of note for this clone: No conserved phenylalanine or tryptophan is present at the end of the CDR3, so a read error is the likely explanation. The chain uses TRBV5-1 and TRBJ1-1, with 9 bases fitting TRBD1. Per germline, CDR1 SGHRS and CDR2 YFSETQ. CDR3 length: 16 amino acids. Trimming removed 2 bases from V and 6 bases from J; junction bases left unmatched: 11. This chain's CDR3 is CASSFGAGGQGSEAFS. Here the CDR3 DNA reads TGCGCCAGCAGCTTTGGGGCTGGGGGACAGGGTTCTGAAGCTTTCTCT.

The chain carries TRBV4-2 and TRBJ1-1; D is unclear. This CDR3 region has 13 residues. With 1 base removed from V and 8 bases from J, the gap between germline ends came to 11 bases. Germline-derived CDR1 and CDR2 are LGHNA and YNFKEQ. CDR3 sequence: CASSQVPVGEAFF. CDR3 nucleotides: TGTGCCAGCAGCCAAGTTCCAGTGGGAGAAGCTTTCTTT.

The rearrangement joins TRBV5-7 to TRBJ1-4, with D unclear. TRBV5-7 is given ORF status, its function remaining uncertain. CDR3 size: 15 residues. The germline V and J ends were trimmed by 1 base and 4 bases, with 11 bases remaining between them. CDR3 coding DNA: TGTGCCAGCAGCTTGTTTTCGGGAATTAATGAAAAACTGTTTTTT. Its translation: CASSLFSGINEKLFF.

V gene TRBV11-2 combines with J gene TRBJ2-1; D unclear. Trimming pared 2 bases from V and 6 bases from J, leaving 11 bases between. Per germline, CDR1 SGHAT and CDR2 FQNNGV. The CDR3 extends over 14 amino acids. CDR3: CASSLLARANEQFF. In DNA, the CDR3 is TGTGCCAGCAGCTTATTGGCCCGGGCCAATGAGCAGTTCTTC.

J is TRBJ1-6 and V is TRBV6-1; a possible D gene is TRBD1 (6 bases). V was trimmed by 4 bases and J by 7 bases, leaving 17 bases between them. The germline gives CDR1 MNHNS, CDR2 SASEGT. The CDR3 covers 16 residues. The CDR3 DNA follows: TGTGCCAGCAGTGGCCCCGTGGCAGGGGTCAATTCACCCCTCCACTTT. It is translated as CASSGPVAGVNSPLHF.

The chain carries TRBV7-9 and TRBJ2-7; 7 bases map to TRBD2. The CDR3 runs to 16 residues. Germline values: CDR1 SEHNR, CDR2 FQNEAQ (reference sequence). After removal of 5 bases from V and 0 bases from J, the junction contained 10 bases not matched to a gene. In nucleotides, the CDR3 is TGTGCCAGCAGCGCCCCGGGGGGACCTTACTCCTACGAGCAGTACTTC. The encoded protein is CASSAPGGPYSYEQYF.

The rearrangement uses TRBV7-3 and TRBJ2-3; D gene ambiguous. Per germline, CDR1 SGHTA and CDR2 FQGTGA. V was trimmed by 5 bases and J by 2 bases, leaving 5 bases between them. The CDR3 contains 12 residues. The CDR3 sequence is CASSTNTDTQYF. DNA of the CDR3: TGTGCCAGCAGCACAAACACAGATACGCAGTATTTT.

The rearrangement links TRBV5-4 to TRBJ2-7, with D perhaps being TRBD1 or TRBD2 (5 bases each). The CDR3 spans 14 residues. The germline V gene encodes CDR1 SGHNT and CDR2 YYREEE (reference sequence). Trimming took off 4 bases at V and 3 bases at J, with 14 bases between the two ends. CDR3 protein: CASSPEWGSYEQYF. DNA for the CDR3: TGTGCCAGCAGCCCGGAGTGGGGGAGCTACGAGCAGTACTTC.

J is TRBJ1-2 and V is TRBV28; 7 bases align to TRBD1. The CDR3 length is 14 residues. Germline V CDR1 and CDR2: MDHEN, SYDVKM. Unmatched junction bases numbered 8, after V lost 2 bases and J lost 8 bases. Written as DNA, the CDR3 is TGTGCCAGCAGTTTAAACAGGGGAGTCGGAGGCTACACCTTC. Amino acids: CASSLNRGVGGYTF.

The chain uses TRBV2 and TRBJ1-6, with D possibly matching TRBD1 (5 bases). The CDR3 is 13 amino acids. With 7 bases removed from V and 9 bases from J, the gap between germline ends came to 13 bases. Germline CDR1 is SNHLY and CDR2 is FYNNEI. For the CDR3, the DNA is TGTGCCAGCACGTTCACCGGGGGTTCACCCCTCCACTTT. Protein: CASTFTGGSPLHF.